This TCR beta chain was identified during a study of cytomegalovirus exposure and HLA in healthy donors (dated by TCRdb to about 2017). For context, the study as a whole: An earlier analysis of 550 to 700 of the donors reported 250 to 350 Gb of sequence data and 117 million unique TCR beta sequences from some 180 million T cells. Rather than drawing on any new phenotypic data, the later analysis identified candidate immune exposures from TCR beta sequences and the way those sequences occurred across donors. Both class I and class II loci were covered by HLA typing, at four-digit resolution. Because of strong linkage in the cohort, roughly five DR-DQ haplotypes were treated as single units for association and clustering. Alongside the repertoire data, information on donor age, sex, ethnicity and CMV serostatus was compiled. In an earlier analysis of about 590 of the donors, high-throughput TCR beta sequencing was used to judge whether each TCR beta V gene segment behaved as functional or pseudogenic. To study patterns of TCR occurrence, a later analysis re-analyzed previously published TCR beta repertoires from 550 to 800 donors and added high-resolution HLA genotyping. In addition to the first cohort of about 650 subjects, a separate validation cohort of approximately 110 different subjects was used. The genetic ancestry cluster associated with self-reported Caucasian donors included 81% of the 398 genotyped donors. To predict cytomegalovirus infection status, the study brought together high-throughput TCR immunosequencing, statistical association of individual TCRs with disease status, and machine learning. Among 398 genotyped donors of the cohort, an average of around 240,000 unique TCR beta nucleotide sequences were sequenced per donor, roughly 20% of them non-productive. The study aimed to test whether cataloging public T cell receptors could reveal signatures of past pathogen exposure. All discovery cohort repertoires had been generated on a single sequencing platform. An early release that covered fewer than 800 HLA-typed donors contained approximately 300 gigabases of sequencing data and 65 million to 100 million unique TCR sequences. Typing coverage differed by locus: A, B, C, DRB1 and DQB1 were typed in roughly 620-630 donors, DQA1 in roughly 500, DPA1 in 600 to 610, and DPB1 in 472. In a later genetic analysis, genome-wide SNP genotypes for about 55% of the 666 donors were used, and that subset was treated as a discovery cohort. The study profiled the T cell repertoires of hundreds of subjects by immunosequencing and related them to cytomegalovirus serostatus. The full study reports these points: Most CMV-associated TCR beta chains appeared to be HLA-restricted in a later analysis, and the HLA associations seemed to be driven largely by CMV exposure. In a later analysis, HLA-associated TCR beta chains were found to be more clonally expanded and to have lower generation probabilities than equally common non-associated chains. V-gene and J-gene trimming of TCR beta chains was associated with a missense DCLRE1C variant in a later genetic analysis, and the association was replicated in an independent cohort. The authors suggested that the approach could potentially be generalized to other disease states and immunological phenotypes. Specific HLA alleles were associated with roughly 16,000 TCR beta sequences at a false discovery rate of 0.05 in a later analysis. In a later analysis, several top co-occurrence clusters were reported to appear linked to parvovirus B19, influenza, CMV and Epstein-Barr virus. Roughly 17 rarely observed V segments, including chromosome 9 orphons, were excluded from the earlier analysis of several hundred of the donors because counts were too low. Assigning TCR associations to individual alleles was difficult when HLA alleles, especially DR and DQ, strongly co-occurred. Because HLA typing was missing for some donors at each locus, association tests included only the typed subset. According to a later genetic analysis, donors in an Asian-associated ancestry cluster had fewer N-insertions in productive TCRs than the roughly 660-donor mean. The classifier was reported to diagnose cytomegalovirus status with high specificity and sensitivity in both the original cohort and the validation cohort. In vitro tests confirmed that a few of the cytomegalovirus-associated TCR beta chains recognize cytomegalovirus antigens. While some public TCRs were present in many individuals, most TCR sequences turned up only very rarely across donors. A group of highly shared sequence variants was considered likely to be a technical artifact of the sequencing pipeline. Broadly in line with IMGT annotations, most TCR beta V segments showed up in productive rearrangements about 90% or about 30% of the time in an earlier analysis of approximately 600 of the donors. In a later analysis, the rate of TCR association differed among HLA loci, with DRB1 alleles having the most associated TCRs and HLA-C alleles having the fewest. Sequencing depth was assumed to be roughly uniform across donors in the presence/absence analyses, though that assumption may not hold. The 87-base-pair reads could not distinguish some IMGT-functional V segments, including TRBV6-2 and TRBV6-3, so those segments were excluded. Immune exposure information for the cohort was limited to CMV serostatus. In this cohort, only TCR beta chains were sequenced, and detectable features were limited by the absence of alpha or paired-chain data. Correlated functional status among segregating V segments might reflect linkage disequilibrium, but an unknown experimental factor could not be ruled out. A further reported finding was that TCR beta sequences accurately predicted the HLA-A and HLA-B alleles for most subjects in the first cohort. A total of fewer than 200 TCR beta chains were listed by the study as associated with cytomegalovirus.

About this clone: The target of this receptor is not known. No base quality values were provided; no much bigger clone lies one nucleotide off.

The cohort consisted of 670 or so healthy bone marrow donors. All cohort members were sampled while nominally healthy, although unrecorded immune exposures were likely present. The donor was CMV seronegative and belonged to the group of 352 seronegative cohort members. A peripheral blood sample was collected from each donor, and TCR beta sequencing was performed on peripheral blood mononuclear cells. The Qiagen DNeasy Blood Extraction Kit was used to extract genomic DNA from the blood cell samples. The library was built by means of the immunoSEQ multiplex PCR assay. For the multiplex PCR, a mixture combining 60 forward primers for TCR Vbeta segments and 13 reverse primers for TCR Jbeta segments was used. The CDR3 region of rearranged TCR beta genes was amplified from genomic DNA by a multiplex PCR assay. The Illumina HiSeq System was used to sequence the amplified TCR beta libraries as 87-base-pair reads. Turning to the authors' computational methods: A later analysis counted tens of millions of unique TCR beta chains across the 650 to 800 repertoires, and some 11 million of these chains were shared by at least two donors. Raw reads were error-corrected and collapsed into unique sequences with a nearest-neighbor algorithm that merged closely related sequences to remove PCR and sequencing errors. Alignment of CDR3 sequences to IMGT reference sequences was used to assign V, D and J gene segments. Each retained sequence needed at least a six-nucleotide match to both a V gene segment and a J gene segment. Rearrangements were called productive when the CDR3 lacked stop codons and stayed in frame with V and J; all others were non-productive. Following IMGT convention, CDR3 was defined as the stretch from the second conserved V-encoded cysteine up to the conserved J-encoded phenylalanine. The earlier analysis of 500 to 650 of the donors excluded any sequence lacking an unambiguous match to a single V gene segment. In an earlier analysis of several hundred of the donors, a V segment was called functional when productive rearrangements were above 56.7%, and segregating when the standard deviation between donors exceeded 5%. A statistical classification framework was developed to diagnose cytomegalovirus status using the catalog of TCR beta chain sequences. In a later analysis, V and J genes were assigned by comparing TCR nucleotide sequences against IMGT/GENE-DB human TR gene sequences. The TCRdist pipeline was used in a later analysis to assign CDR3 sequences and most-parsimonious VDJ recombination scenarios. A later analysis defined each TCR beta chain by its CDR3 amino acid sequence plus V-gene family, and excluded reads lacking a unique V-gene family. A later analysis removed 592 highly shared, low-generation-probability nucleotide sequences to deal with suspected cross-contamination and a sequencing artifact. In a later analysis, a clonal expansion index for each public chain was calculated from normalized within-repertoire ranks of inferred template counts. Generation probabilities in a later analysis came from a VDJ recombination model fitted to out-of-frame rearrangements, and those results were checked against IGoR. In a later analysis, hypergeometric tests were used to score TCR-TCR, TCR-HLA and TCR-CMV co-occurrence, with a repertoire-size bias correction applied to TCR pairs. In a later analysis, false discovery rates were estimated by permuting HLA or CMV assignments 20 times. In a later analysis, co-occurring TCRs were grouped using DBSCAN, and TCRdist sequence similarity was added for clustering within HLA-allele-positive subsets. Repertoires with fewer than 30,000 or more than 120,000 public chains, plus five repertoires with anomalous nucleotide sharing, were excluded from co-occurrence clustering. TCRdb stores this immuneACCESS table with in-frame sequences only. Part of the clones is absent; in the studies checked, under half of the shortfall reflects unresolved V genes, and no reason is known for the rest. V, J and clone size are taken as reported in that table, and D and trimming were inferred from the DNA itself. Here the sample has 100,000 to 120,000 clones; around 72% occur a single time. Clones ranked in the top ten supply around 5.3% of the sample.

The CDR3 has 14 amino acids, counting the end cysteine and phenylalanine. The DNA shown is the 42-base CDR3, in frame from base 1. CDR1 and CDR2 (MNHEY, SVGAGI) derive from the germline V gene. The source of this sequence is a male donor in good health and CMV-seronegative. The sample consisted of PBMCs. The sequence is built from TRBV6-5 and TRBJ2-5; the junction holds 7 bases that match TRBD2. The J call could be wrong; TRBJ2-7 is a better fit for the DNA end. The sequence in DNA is TGTGCCAGCTCTCGGGGGAGCGGGGTCTACGAGCAGTACTTC. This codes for CASSRGSGVYEQYF.